These T cell receptor beta chains were read from a single sample in a study of blood T cell repertoires in COVID-19. Sequencing used immunoSEQ multiplex PCR; TCRdb keeps in-frame clones, though not all of them. The sample records about 59,000 clones, about 78% being singletons. Input material: peripheral blood. Receptors originate from an elderly man with acute or convalescent COVID-19. Both conserved end residues are part of each CDR3. Each record gives: J gene, V gene, clone size, D gene, CDR3 DNA, CDR3 protein. A D gene is named only where the DNA matches it firmly. The listing skips clone size in some rows; elsewhere it reads once, few, many or a size class.

>TRBJ2-1|TRBV7-8|.|TRBD2
TGTGCCAGCAGCCCAAGAGCGGGGTCGCGAGAGCAGTTCTTC
CASSPRAGSREQFF
>TRBJ1-2|TRBV6-5|.|.
TGTGCCAGCAGTTATTGGGGCGGTGAGGGGGTGGATGGCTACACCTTC
CASSYWGGEGVDGYTF
>TRBJ1-2|TRBV7-9|.|.
TGTGCCAGCAGCTTAGAAGGCAGGATCTATGGCTACACCTTC
CASSLEGRIYGYTF
>TRBJ2-5|TRBV24-1|.|TRBD1
TGTGCCACCAGTGATGGGGACAGGGGGTACCAAGAGACCCAGTACTTC
CATSDGDRGYQETQYF
>TRBJ2-3|TRBV24-1|.|TRBD2
TGTGCCACCAGTGATCTCTTTAGCGGGAGGGACACAGATACGCAGTATTTT
CATSDLFSGRDTDTQYF
>TRBJ1-1|TRBV7-9|.|.
TGTGCCAGCAGCTTGAGGGACAACTCGAACACTGAAGCTTTCTTT
CASSLRDNSNTEAFF
>TRBJ2-2|TRBV5-6|once|.
TGTGCCAGCAGCACGGACAGAGTCACCGGGGAGCTGTTTTTT
CASSTDRVTGELFF
>TRBJ2-2|TRBV15|.|.
TGTGCCACCACTCAGGGCGGGGCGAACACCGGGGAGCTGTTTTTT
CATTQGGANTGELFF
>TRBJ2-5|TRBV19|.|TRBD2
TGTGCCAGTAGTGATTCGATCGGGGGGGCCGGTGAGACCCAGTACTTC
CASSDSIGGAGETQYF
>TRBJ1-5|TRBV19|once|.
TGTGCCAGTAGTATTCGGGTTAGCAATCAGCCCCAGCATTTT
CASSIRVSNQPQHF
>TRBJ1-1|TRBV11-3|.|TRBD1
TGTGCCAGCAGCCCCAGACAGGGGATGTACACTGAAGCTTTCTTT
CASSPRQGMYTEAFF
>TRBJ1-2|TRBV6-5|.|TRBD1
TGTGCCAGCAGGTCAAGACAGGGGTCTGGCTACACCTTC
CASRSRQGSGYTF
>TRBJ2-3|TRBV18|.|TRBD2
TGTGCCAGCTCAACCGGGGCGGGAGCTGGCACAGATACGCAGTATTTT
CASSTGAGAGTDTQYF
>TRBJ1-1|TRBV19|once|.
TGTGCCAGTACCATGGGCGCAACGGAAGCTTTCTTT
CASTMGATEAFF
>TRBJ2-3|TRBV19|.|TRBD1
TGTGCCAGTAGTACACAGGGGGGACACACAGATACGCAGTATTTT
CASSTQGGHTDTQYF
>TRBJ2-1|TRBV5-4|.|.
TGTGCCAGCAGCTTGGATGCGGGAAGGGAGCAGTTCTTC
CASSLDAGREQFF
>TRBJ2-1|TRBV6-5|medium-sized|.
TGTGCCAGCATTGGGAGCTCCTACAATGAGCAGTTCTTC
CASIGSSYNEQFF
>TRBJ2-2|TRBV5-6|.|TRBD1
TGTGCCAGCAGCTTTTGGGACAGGGGGACCGGGGAGCTGTTTTTT
CASSFWDRGTGELFF
>TRBJ2-2|TRBV7-6|.|TRBD1
TGTGCCAGCAGCTCCTCTCCGACAGGGGACACCGGGGAGCTGTTTTTT
CASSSSPTGDTGELFF
>TRBJ2-6|TRBV18|.|.
TGTGCCAGCTCCCGGTATAACGGTCACCAGGCTGGGGCCAACGTCCTGACTTTC
CASSRYNGHQAGANVLTF
>TRBJ2-7|TRBV6-5|few|TRBD2
TGTGCCAGCAGGATCGCCCCGGGACTATCCTACGAGCAGTACTTC
CASRIAPGLSYEQYF
>TRBJ1-5|TRBV9|.|.
TGTGCCAGCAGCAGGGGCGTTGGGAATCAGCCCCAGCATTTT
CASSRGVGNQPQHF
>TRBJ2-6|TRBV5-1|.|.
TGCGCCAGCAGCTCAGGAGGGAACGGGGCCAACGTCCTGACTTTC
CASSSGGNGANVLTF
>TRBJ2-5|TRBV2|.|.
TGTGCCTCAGGCCCTCAAGAGACCCAGTACTTC
CASGPQETQYF